The rows below give T cell receptor beta chains drawn from one sample of a study of cytomegalovirus exposure and HLA in healthy donors. Sequenced by immunoSEQ multiplex PCR; TCRdb stores in-frame clones only, minus some. This table has about 96,000 clones, roughly 74% appearing once. Material: PBMCs. The receptors come from a female donor in good health and CMV-seropositive. Both conserved end residues are part of each CDR3. Clone size, where shown, is once, few, many, or a class for clones that have expanded.

CDR3aa | v_gene | abundance
CASSSLRTGNQPQHF | TRBV7-2 | -
CASSRPRLAGDEQYF | TRBV28 | -
CASSFSRGPYEQYF | TRBV27 | -
CAISDSGGNQPQHF | TRBV10-3 | few
CASSPNYEQYF | TRBV18 | -
CASSLSSGSSYEQYF | TRBV28 | -
CASSWGGGTEETQYF | TRBV6-5 | -
CAWNRGRGTYEQYF | TRBV30 | -
CASSLANRDYGYTF | TRBV7-8 | once
CASSPGPGANYGYTF | TRBV19 | -
CASRSTGVGETQYF | TRBV25-1 | -
CASSEGASGANVLTF | TRBV6-1 | -
CASSQDLGTSGGSTDTQYF | TRBV4-2 | -
CASSENRVDEQFF | TRBV2 | once
CASSSPGQSSYEQYF | TRBV28 | -
CASSRQARTGAATDTQYF | TRBV4-2 | -
CASSQTGNTIYF | TRBV11-2 | -
CASSLARKFPYEQYF | TRBV7-9 | once
CASSQSYEQYF | TRBV11-2 | few
CASSRQINQPQHF | TRBV4-3 | -
CAWSVTGGRNQPQHF | TRBV30 | -
CASSPPAPADTQYF | TRBV4-1 | few
CASSGREGARITEAFF | TRBV7-8 | -
CASTPGMHGYTF | TRBV19 | -
CASSRGQRLNYGYTF | TRBV4-3 | -
CAWAGGRGEKLFF | TRBV30 | -
CAWSPAAALIYGYTF | TRBV30 | -
CASSLELAGGPKFF | TRBV7-2 | -
CASSLYGSSAEQYF | TRBV27 | -
CSVAEAGGDQPQHF | TRBV29-1 | -
CASSLSGTYNEQFF | TRBV18 | -
CASSQASGGTGGYGYTF | TRBV4-1 | -
CASSRLASNEQFF | TRBV27 | few
CAISQGYEQYF | TRBV10-3 | -
CASRAGQGRWAQYF | TRBV6-1 | -
CASSATSGVTDTQYF | TRBV7-2 | once
CASSQQGGETQYF | TRBV7-3 | -
CASSQESPGPAGGAQYF | TRBV4-3 | -
CASSSRQGSNYGYTF | TRBV9 | -
CASSSGGQGWRDNEQFF | TRBV28 | -
CASSSSGSSYNEQFF | TRBV6-5 | -
CASSTGGGETQYF | TRBV6-5 | -